The sequence of this T cell receptor beta chain was determined in a study of T cell clusters in autoimmune cytopenias. For the study at large: Healthy donor controls had a mean age of about 53 years and median age of approximately 60 years.

The CDR3 extends over 14 amino acids. The germline V gene has CDR1 SGHNT and CDR2 YYREEE (reference sequence). Regarding this clonotype: Its cognate antigen is unknown.

Findings and limits, study-wide: A dominant lymphoma-associated repertoire apparently masked the cluster-lack signature in secondary cytopenia versus chronic lymphocytic leukemia.

One tube held mixed TRB-A and TRB-B primer pools for touch-down PCR. No DNA is given; TCRdb re-called the multiplex PCR reads and lists each CDR3 protein once. The record lists about 4,900 distinct CDR3 sequences, of which the ten most abundant hold about 15%. Each sample's input was roughly 270 ng genomic DNA, some 38,000 genome equivalents. This sample also appeared in a second study, on T cell repertoires in aging, cancer and after chemotherapy. That investigation notes: Clear clonal overlap appeared across healthy donor samples taken over several months to years. Compared with age-matched healthy donors, untreated hematological or solid cancer patients showed higher blood TCR clonality.

This sequence originates from a human donor in good health. V gene TRBV5-4 combines with J gene TRBJ1-2. The sequenced sample was peripheral blood. The CDR3 here is CASSRGLRADGYTF.